This paragraph covers one T cell receptor (beta chain) sequence. As yet, its antigen is unknown. These data come from a study of cytomegalovirus exposure and HLA in healthy donors. The PCR contained 60 Vbeta and 13 Jbeta primers. The assay was immunoSEQ multiplex PCR, and TCRdb's table has in-frame clones only and misses some. The table includes about 180,000 clones, around 82% detected once. Germline CDR1 is SGHTA and CDR2 is FQGNSA. Trimming took 5 bases from V and 0 from J; bases not matched to a gene: 4. The length of the CDR3 is 15 residues. Whole-study results and caveats: The listing of 150 or so TCR beta chains classed them as cytomegalovirus-associated.

The clonotype originates from a man aged 35-49 years in good health and CMV-seronegative. Sequenced: PBMCs. The J gene is TRBJ2-7, the V gene TRBV7-2; 10 bases align to TRBD2. The CDR3 bases are TGTGCCAGCAGCCGAGCGGGAGGGGGCTCCTACGAGCAGTACTTC. Protein: CASSRAGGGSYEQYF.